This TCR beta chain derives from a study of shared clonotypes between healthy human individuals. Sequenced by immunoSEQ multiplex PCR; TCRdb stores in-frame clones only, minus some. The sample has about 1.4 million clones, roughly 96% seen once. Germline V gene lookup returns CDR1 SNHLY and CDR2 FYNNEI. Deletions cut 11 bases from V and 4 bases from J, with 11 bases between. The CDR3 contains 12 residues. The sample was naive CD4+ T cells sorted from blood. Subset given: CD45RA+ positively selected. The sequence derives from a man under 40 in good health. V is TRBV2 and J is TRBJ2-2, with a weak D call TRBD2 (5 bases). CDR3 sequence reads: CAAGPITGELFF. As DNA, the CDR3 is TGTGCCGCGGGTCCCATCACCGGGGAGCTGTTTTTT.